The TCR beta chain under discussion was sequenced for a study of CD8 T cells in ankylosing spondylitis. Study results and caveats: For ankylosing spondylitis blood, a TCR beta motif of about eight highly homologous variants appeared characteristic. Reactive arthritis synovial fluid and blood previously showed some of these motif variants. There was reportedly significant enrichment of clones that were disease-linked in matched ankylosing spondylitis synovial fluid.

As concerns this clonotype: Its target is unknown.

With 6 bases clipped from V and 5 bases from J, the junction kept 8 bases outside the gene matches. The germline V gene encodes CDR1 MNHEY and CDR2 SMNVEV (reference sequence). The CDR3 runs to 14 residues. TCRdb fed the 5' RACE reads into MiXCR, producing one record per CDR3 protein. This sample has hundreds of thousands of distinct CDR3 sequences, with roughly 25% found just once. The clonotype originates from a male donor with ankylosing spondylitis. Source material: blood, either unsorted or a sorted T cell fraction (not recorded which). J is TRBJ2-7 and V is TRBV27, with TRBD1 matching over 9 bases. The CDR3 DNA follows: TGTGCCAGCAGCCTACAGGGGGCAGCCCACGAGCAGTACTTC. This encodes CASSLQGAAHEQYF.